Listed here is a single T cell receptor beta chain. Its antigen is still unknown. This CDR3 region has 14 residues. CDR1 and CDR2 from the germline V gene are SGHRS and YFSETQ. Trimming pared 4 bases from V and 6 bases from J, leaving 17 bases between. The source of the sample is a study of cytomegalovirus exposure and HLA in healthy donors. Primers: 60 Vbeta forward and 13 Jbeta reverse. The repertoire was sequenced with immunoSEQ multiplex PCR; TCRdb's copy has only in-frame clones and lacks some. The table shows about 140,000 clones, with 75% to 85% occurring only once. General study findings and limits: Among the CMV-associated chains, a few were confirmed in vitro as specific for CMV antigens.

The origin of this receptor is a male donor in good health and CMV-seronegative. The sample was PBMCs. The chain uses TRBV5-1 and TRBJ2-7; a possible D gene is TRBD2 (7 bases). Here the CDR3 DNA reads TGCGCCAGCAGCCCCCCCGGGGGGCGAGGCGAGCAGTACTTC. As protein: CASSPPGGRGEQYF.